This paragraph covers one T cell receptor beta chain sequence. What it binds is not known. The CDR3 runs 16 residues. Germline CDR1 is SGHRS and CDR2 is YFSETQ. The V end lost 4 bases, the J end lost 1 base, and 17 bases lay between the germline ends. The study sequenced cultured CD4+ T cell DNA using the Oncomine TCR Beta short-read assay. One entry per CDR3 protein results from TCRdb running MiXCR on the PCR reads. The sample carries 8,000 to 9,000 distinct CDR3 sequences, 40% to 50% recorded once. As to treatment: approximately nine-day PBMC culture with coronavirus spike peptide pools or control peptides (ViraFEST assay). According to the study, CD4+ T cells from the unexposed donor were gathered ahead of the COVID-19 pandemic (2011-2018). This specimen comes from a study of vaccination and CD4 T cells after COVID-19.

The sequencing sample was made of CD4+ T cells from blood, cultured in vitro. This chain connects TRBV5-1 to TRBJ2-5; possibly TRBD2 for D (7 bases). This receptor was identified in a human donor in good health. CDR3 bases: TGCGCCAGCAGCACATATGGGGGGGGCCCCCAAGAGACCCAGTACTTC. As protein: CASSTYGGGPQETQYF.